The next 14 T cell receptor beta chains were all read from a single sample in a study of CD8 T cells in Susac syndrome. Random hexamers primed reverse transcription of about 0.45 to 1 ug RNA. TCRdb independently ran MiXCR on the immunoSEQ multiplex PCR reads; one entry per CDR3 protein. The table lists roughly 150,000 distinct CDR3 sequences, approximately 95% of them singletons. The sample taken for sequencing was CD4+ T cells from PBMCs. These receptors were collected from a human donor with Susac syndrome.

J is TRBJ2-1 and V is TRBV20-1, with TRBD2 matching over 8 bases. The ends lost 7 bases at V and 6 bases at J; junction bases unmatched: 14. CDR1 and CDR2 (germline): DFQATT, SNEGSKA (reference sequence). The CDR3 totals 15 residues. The CDR3 coding sequence is TGCAGTGAGAGCAGAGCGGGGGCCTCCGGCAATGAGCAGTTCTTC. It is translated as CSESRAGASGNEQFF.

This clonotype was found a few times. This chain uses TRBV29-1 with TRBJ1-1; no firm D call. Germline CDR1 is SQVTM and CDR2 is ANQGSEA. V lost 3 bases and J lost 0, with 8 bases in between. CDR3 length: 13 residues. CDR3 protein: CSVERLLNTEAFF. DNA of the CDR3: TGCAGCGTTGAGAGGCTCCTGAACACTGAAGCTTTCTTT.

The chain joins TRBV7-9 to TRBJ2-1; 8 positions match TRBD2. Germline trimming cut 7 bases from V and 4 bases from J; bases unmatched to any gene: 9. This CDR3 has 15 amino acids. Per germline, CDR1 SEHNR and CDR2 FQNEAQ (reference sequence). CDR3 sequence (DNA): TGTGCCAGCACCCACAAACTAGCGGCGTACAATGAGCAGTTCTTC. This translates into CASTHKLAAYNEQFF.

The V and J genes are TRBV20-1 and TRBJ2-3; 9 positions match TRBD2. The CDR3 is made up of 17 amino acids. CDR1 and CDR2 from the germline V gene are DFQATT and SNEGSKA (reference sequence). The V segment lost 0 bases and the J segment 0 bases; nucleotides outside the gene matches: 7. CDR3 sequence: CSARDPERGVSTDTQYF. CDR3 bases: TGCAGTGCTAGAGATCCTGAGCGGGGGGTCAGCACAGATACGCAGTATTTT.

The rearrangement links TRBV28 to TRBJ1-5; D might be TRBD1 (5 bases). Trimming stripped 6 bases from V and 6 bases from J, with 18 bases between. The CDR3 sequence is 15 residues long. Germline CDR1 is MDHEN and CDR2 is SYDVKM. CDR3 region: CASSETGTLGQPQHF. CDR3 DNA: TGTGCCAGCAGCGAGACCGGGACCCTCGGTCAGCCCCAGCATTTT.

The V and J genes are TRBV29-1 and TRBJ1-3; D is uncertain. The CDR3 contains 13 residues. V was clipped by 7 bases and J by 4 bases, with 14 bases between them. The germline CDR1 and CDR2 sequences are SQVTM and ANQGSEA. The CDR3 DNA follows: TGCAGCGCTGTGTCCTGGACGGGAAACACCATATATTTT. Amino acids: CSAVSWTGNTIYF. Looking up the rest from reference TRBV29-1 and TRBJ1-3 gives the full variable domain: SAVISQKPSRDICQRGTSLTIQCQVDSQVTMMFWYRQQPGQSLTLIATANQGSEATYESGFVIDKFPISRPNLTFSTLTVSNMSPEDSSIYLCSAVSWTGNTIYFGEGSWLTVV.

The chain links TRBV29-1 to TRBJ1-3; no definite D call. CDR1 and CDR2 (germline): SQVTM, ANQGSEA. CDR3 size: 13 residues. The ends were cut back, 4 bases at V and 0 bases at J, with 7 bases in the middle. CDR3 sequence reads: CSVVLVSGNTIYF. The CDR3 DNA reads TGCAGCGTTGTTCTGGTCTCTGGAAACACCATATATTTT.

V gene TRBV7-2 combines with J gene TRBJ1-2; a possible D gene is TRBD1 (5 bases). In germline, CDR1 is SGHTA, CDR2 FQGNSA. The CDR3 consists of 14 residues. V lost 8 bases and J 2 bases, leaving 15 bases between the germline ends. As DNA, the CDR3 is TGTGCCAGCGCACCACAGGAGAGAAACTATGGCTACACCTTC. Translating gives CASAPQERNYGYTF.

CDR3 DNA: TGTGCCAGCAGAGGACAGGGAAATTCACCCCTCCACTTT. This translates into CASRGQGNSPLHF. The J gene is TRBJ1-6, the V gene TRBV9; 8 bases are shared with TRBD1. The CDR3 extends over 13 amino acids. Unmatched junction bases numbered 2, after V lost 5 bases and J lost 7 bases. Germline V gene lookup returns CDR1 SGDLS and CDR2 YYNGEE.

The rearrangement links TRBV3-1 to TRBJ2-5; 7 bases agree with TRBD2. After removal of 4 bases from V and 5 bases from J, the junction contained 7 bases not matched to a gene. Germline-derived CDR1 and CDR2 are LGHDT and YNNKEL (reference sequence). The CDR3 has 14 amino acids. The CDR3: CASSRGLVRETQYF. CDR3 nucleotides: TGTGCCAGCAGCCGCGGACTAGTCCGTGAGACCCAGTACTTC.

This clonotype was seen more than once but under ten times. V gene TRBV12-3 or TRBV12-4 combines with J gene TRBJ2-5, with unresolved D. With 5 bases removed from V and 5 bases from J, the gap between germline ends came to 6 bases. CDR3 length equals 11 residues. CDR3 region: CASSARETQYF. The CDR3, as DNA: TGTGCCAGCAGTGCCAGGGAGACCCAGTACTTC.

The J gene is TRBJ2-6, the V gene TRBV19; the D is unclear. Deletions cut 0 bases from V and 0 bases from J, with 3 bases between. This CDR3 is 15 amino acids long. Germline V CDR1 and CDR2: LNHDA, SQIVND (reference sequence). CDR3 residues: CASSIERSGANVLTF. CDR3 in DNA: TGTGCCAGTAGTATAGAACGCTCTGGGGCCAACGTCCTGACTTTC.

This clonotype is a singleton in its sample. This chain links TRBV20-1 with TRBJ1-2; D is possibly TRBD1 (5 bases). The CDR3 consists of 12 residues. CDR1 DFQATT and CDR2 SNEGSKA come from the germline V gene (reference sequence). V lost 1 base and J lost 4, with 7 bases in between. The CDR3 DNA follows: TGCAGTGCTAGAGTTACAGGCTATGGCTACACCTTC. Its translation: CSARVTGYGYTF.

The chain links TRBV5-1 to TRBJ2-3; TRBD2 agrees at 10 bases. The germline V gene encodes CDR1 SGHRS and CDR2 YFSETQ. The CDR3 loop spans 16 amino acids. Trimming took 2 bases from V and 4 from J; bases not matched to a gene: 7. CDR3 sequence (DNA): TGCGCCAGCAGCTTAACTAGCGGGGTTGTAGCAGATACGCAGTATTTT. Translating it yields CASSLTSGVVADTQYF.